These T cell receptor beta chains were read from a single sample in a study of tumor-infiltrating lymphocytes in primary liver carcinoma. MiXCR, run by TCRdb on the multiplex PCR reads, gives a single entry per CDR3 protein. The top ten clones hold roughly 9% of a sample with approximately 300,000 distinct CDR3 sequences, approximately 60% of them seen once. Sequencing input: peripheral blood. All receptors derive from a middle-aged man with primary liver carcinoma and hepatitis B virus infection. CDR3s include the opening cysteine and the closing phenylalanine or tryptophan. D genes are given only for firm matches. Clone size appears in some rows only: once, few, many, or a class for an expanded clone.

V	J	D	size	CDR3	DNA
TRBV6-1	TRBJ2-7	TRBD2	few	CASIEKGGLAGGPALVQYF	TGTGCCAGCATCGAAAAGGGAGGACTAGCGGGAGGGCCGGCTCTGGTGCAGTACTTC
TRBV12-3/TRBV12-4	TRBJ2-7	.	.	CASSLRFVERYF	TGTGCCAGCAGTTTACGGTTTGTCGAGCGGTACTTC
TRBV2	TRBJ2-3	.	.	CATPTGESTDTQYF	TGTGCCACCCCGACTGGGGAGAGCACAGATACGCAGTATTTT
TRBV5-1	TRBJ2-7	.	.	CASSPLERGKQYF	TGCGCCAGCAGCCCCTTGGAACGGGGTAAGCAGTACTTC
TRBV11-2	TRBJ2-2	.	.	CASGLVSVAGELFF	TGTGCCAGCGGCTTAGTGAGCGTCGCCGGTGAGCTGTTTTTT
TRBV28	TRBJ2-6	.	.	CASSSHEQGLSGANVPTF	TGTGCCAGCAGTTCACATGAGCAGGGTCTCTCTGGGGCCAACGTCCCGACTTTC
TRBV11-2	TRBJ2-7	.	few	CSSSPGLTSYEQYF	TGTTCCAGCAGCCCGGGACTCACATCCTACGAGCAGTACTTC
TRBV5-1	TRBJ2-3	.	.	CASSSGTPYTQYF	TGCGCCAGCAGCTCCGGGACTCCTTATACGCAGTATTTT
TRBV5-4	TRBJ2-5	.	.	CASSLAGTEETQYF	TGCGCCAGCAGCTTGGCCGGGACGGAAGAGACCCAGTACTTC
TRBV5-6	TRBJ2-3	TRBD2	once	CASRPGLNTDTQYF	TGTGCCAGCAGACCGGGACTAAACACAGATACGCAGTATTTT
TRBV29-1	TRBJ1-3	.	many	CSVRTGSGNTIYF	TGCAGCGTCCGGACGGGTTCTGGAAACACCATATATTTT
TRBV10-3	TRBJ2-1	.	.	CAISETNNEQFF	TGTGCCATCAGTGAGACCAACAATGAGCAGTTCTTC
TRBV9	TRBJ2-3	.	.	CASSYRAPSTDTQYF	TGTGCCAGCAGCTACCGGGCCCCCAGTACAGATACGCAGTATTTT
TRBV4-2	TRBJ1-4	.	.	CASSPAAGSRNEKLFF	TGTGCCAGCAGCCCCGCCGCAGGGTCTCGAAATGAAAAACTGTTTTTC
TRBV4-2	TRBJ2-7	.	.	CASSQAARGESEQYF	TGTGCCAGCAGCCAAGCGGCGAGAGGAGAATCCGAGCAGTACTTC
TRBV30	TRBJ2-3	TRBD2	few	CAWRAGLAFTDTQYF	TGTGCCTGGAGGGCCGGACTAGCCTTCACAGATACGCAGTATTTT
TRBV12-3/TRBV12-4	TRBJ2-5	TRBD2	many	CASRGAGVETQYF	TGTGCCAGCCGGGGAGCGGGAGTAGAGACCCAGTACTTC
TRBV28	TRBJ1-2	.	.	CASSLYSGQYYGYTF	TGTGCCAGCAGTTTATATTCCGGACAGTACTATGGCTACACCTTC
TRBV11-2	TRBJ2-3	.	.	CASSLVGTAGTDTQYF	TGTGCCAGCAGCTTAGTGGGCACGGCGGGAACAGATACACAGTATTTT
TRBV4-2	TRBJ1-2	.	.	CASSQDGRTRGGYTF	TGTGCCAGCAGCCAAGATGGGCGTACAAGGGGTGGCTACACCTTC